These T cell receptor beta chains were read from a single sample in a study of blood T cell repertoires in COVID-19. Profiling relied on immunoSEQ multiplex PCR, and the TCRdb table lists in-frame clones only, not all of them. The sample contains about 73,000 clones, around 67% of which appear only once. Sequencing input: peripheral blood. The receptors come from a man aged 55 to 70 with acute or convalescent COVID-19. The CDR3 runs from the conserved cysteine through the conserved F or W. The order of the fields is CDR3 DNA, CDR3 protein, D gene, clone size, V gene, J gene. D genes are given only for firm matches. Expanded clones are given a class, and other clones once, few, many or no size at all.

CDR3nt: TGTGCCAGTAGTATCGAGACTAGCGAGTACAATGAGCAGTTCTTC
CDR3aa: CASSIETSEYNEQFF
d_gene: TRBD2
abundance: NA
v_gene: TRBV19
j_gene: TRBJ2-1

CDR3nt: TGTGCCAGCAGCCAAGTGGGGCCGAGGGGGGCCAACGTCCTGACTTTC
CDR3aa: CASSQVGPRGANVLTF
d_gene: NA
abundance: NA
v_gene: TRBV4-2
j_gene: TRBJ2-6

CDR3nt: TGCAGTGCTAGTCCCGAATCTAGCGGGAGGGCCTACGAGCAGTACTTC
CDR3aa: CSASPESSGRAYEQYF
d_gene: TRBD2
abundance: NA
v_gene: TRBV20-1
j_gene: TRBJ2-7

CDR3nt: TGCGCCAGCAGCTCAGAAATAACCGGGACAGGGCGGGGGACCCAGTACTTC
CDR3aa: CASSSEITGTGRGTQYF
d_gene: TRBD1
abundance: once
v_gene: TRBV5-1
j_gene: TRBJ2-5

CDR3nt: TGTGCCAGCAGCGTAGAGGCGGGAGGGTCGGACGAGCAGTTCTTC
CDR3aa: CASSVEAGGSDEQFF
d_gene: TRBD2
abundance: NA
v_gene: TRBV9
j_gene: TRBJ2-1

CDR3nt: TGTGCCAGCAGCTCTGGGGGGGGCCACGCTTTCTTT
CDR3aa: CASSSGGGHAFF
d_gene: NA
abundance: NA
v_gene: TRBV7-2
j_gene: TRBJ1-1

CDR3nt: TGTGCCAGCAGCTTACGTGACAGGGGCTCTGAAGCTTTCTTT
CDR3aa: CASSLRDRGSEAFF
d_gene: TRBD1
abundance: NA
v_gene: TRBV7-9
j_gene: TRBJ1-1

CDR3nt: TGTGCCAGCAGGGCGGACAGGGCTGGGGCCAACGTCCTGACTTTC
CDR3aa: CASRADRAGANVLTF
d_gene: TRBD1
abundance: few
v_gene: TRBV5-8
j_gene: TRBJ2-6

CDR3nt: TGTGCCAGCTCACGGGCCGTTGAAGAGACCCAGTACTTC
CDR3aa: CASSRAVEETQYF
d_gene: NA
abundance: many
v_gene: TRBV18
j_gene: TRBJ2-5

CDR3nt: TGTGCCAGCAGCTTTGACAGGGTAGATACGCAGTATTTT
CDR3aa: CASSFDRVDTQYF
d_gene: TRBD1
abundance: NA
v_gene: TRBV11-2
j_gene: TRBJ2-3

CDR3nt: TGTGCCAGCAGCCAGGACCCAATACAGGGCGCGGAGCTGTTTTTT
CDR3aa: CASSQDPIQGAELFF
d_gene: NA
abundance: few
v_gene: TRBV3-1/TRBV3-2
j_gene: TRBJ2-2

CDR3nt: TGTGCCAGCTCACCAGAGGTCCTCTCTGGAAACACCATATATTTT
CDR3aa: CASSPEVLSGNTIYF
d_gene: NA
abundance: NA
v_gene: TRBV18
j_gene: TRBJ1-3

CDR3nt: TGTGCCACCAGCAGGGAGGGCAATCAGCCCCAGCATTTT
CDR3aa: CATSREGNQPQHF
d_gene: NA
abundance: NA
v_gene: TRBV15
j_gene: TRBJ1-5

CDR3nt: TGTGCCAGCAGCTCTGACAGGGGGCGCGGCTACACCTTC
CDR3aa: CASSSDRGRGYTF
d_gene: TRBD1
abundance: NA
v_gene: TRBV7-3
j_gene: TRBJ1-2

CDR3nt: TGTGCCAGCCAAACTAGCGGGGGGTCGAATGAGCAGTTCTTC
CDR3aa: CASQTSGGSNEQFF
d_gene: TRBD2
abundance: NA
v_gene: TRBV7-9
j_gene: TRBJ2-1

CDR3nt: TGTGCCAGCAGCTTAGGGTCCGGGACTAGTAACAATGAGCAGTTCTTC
CDR3aa: CASSLGSGTSNNEQFF
d_gene: TRBD2
abundance: NA
v_gene: TRBV7-9
j_gene: TRBJ2-1

CDR3nt: TGTGCCAGCAGTTTGACAGGGGTCACTGAAGCTTTCTTT
CDR3aa: CASSLTGVTEAFF
d_gene: TRBD1
abundance: NA
v_gene: TRBV28
j_gene: TRBJ1-1

CDR3nt: TGTGCCAGCAGCGTAGACACACGGGGCACAGATACGCAGTATTTT
CDR3aa: CASSVDTRGTDTQYF
d_gene: NA
abundance: NA
v_gene: TRBV9
j_gene: TRBJ2-3

CDR3nt: TGTGCCAGCAGCCAAGACCAGGGTAACTATGGCTACACCTTC
CDR3aa: CASSQDQGNYGYTF
d_gene: NA
abundance: NA
v_gene: TRBV14
j_gene: TRBJ1-2

CDR3nt: TGCGCCAGCAGCTTGGACGGACAGGCGGAGAACACTGAAGCTTTCTTT
CDR3aa: CASSLDGQAENTEAFF
d_gene: TRBD1
abundance: few
v_gene: TRBV5-1
j_gene: TRBJ1-1

CDR3nt: TGTGCCAGCAGCTTAGTTCCGGGAACCTCTGGAAACACCATATATTTT
CDR3aa: CASSLVPGTSGNTIYF
d_gene: NA
abundance: few
v_gene: TRBV7-9
j_gene: TRBJ1-3

CDR3nt: TGTGCCAGCAGCTTACAGTCTGGGCCTGGAAACACCATATATTTT
CDR3aa: CASSLQSGPGNTIYF
d_gene: NA
abundance: NA
v_gene: TRBV7-2
j_gene: TRBJ1-3

CDR3nt: TGTGCCAGCAGTTTAAGGGGAGATACGCAGTATTTT
CDR3aa: CASSLRGDTQYF
d_gene: NA
abundance: NA
v_gene: TRBV27
j_gene: TRBJ2-3

CDR3nt: TGCGCCAGCAGCCTCGACGAGGGAGAGCAGTTCTTC
CDR3aa: CASSLDEGEQFF
d_gene: NA
abundance: once
v_gene: TRBV5-1
j_gene: TRBJ2-1

CDR3nt: TGTGCCAGCAGCCAAGTGACAGACGCAATCCTTGTTCGAGAAAAACTGTTTTTT
CDR3aa: CASSQVTDAILVREKLFF
d_gene: NA
abundance: once
v_gene: TRBV3-1/TRBV3-2
j_gene: TRBJ1-4

CDR3nt: TGTGCCAGCAGCATAGGGACTAGCGGCCAAGAGACCCAGTACTTC
CDR3aa: CASSIGTSGQETQYF
d_gene: TRBD2
abundance: few
v_gene: TRBV5-4
j_gene: TRBJ2-5

CDR3nt: TGTGCCAGCAGTTTGAGGAGCTCCTATAATTCACCCCTCCACTTT
CDR3aa: CASSLRSSYNSPLHF
d_gene: NA
abundance: NA
v_gene: TRBV28
j_gene: TRBJ1-6

CDR3nt: TGTGCCAGCAGGCCTAGCGGGGGCAGAGATACGCAGTATTTT
CDR3aa: CASRPSGGRDTQYF
d_gene: TRBD2
abundance: NA
v_gene: TRBV6-5
j_gene: TRBJ2-3

CDR3nt: TGCGCCAGCACCCGACTAGCGGGAGAAGGTGAGCAGTACTTC
CDR3aa: CASTRLAGEGEQYF
d_gene: TRBD2
abundance: few
v_gene: TRBV5-1
j_gene: TRBJ2-7

CDR3nt: TGTGCCACCAGTGATCTAGCGAACGAGCAGTACTTC
CDR3aa: CATSDLANEQYF
d_gene: NA
abundance: NA
v_gene: TRBV24-1
j_gene: TRBJ2-7

CDR3nt: TGTGCCAGCAGGCCGACAGGCCCCTACGAGCAGTACTTC
CDR3aa: CASRPTGPYEQYF
d_gene: NA
abundance: NA
v_gene: TRBV27
j_gene: TRBJ2-7

CDR3nt: TGTGCCAGTACCCAACTCCGGGACAGGGGATTTGAGCAGTTCTTC
CDR3aa: CASTQLRDRGFEQFF
d_gene: TRBD1
abundance: NA
v_gene: TRBV19
j_gene: TRBJ2-1

CDR3nt: TGTGCCACCAGTGAGGGACTAGGGAGATTCGCAGAGACCCAGTACTTC
CDR3aa: CATSEGLGRFAETQYF
d_gene: TRBD2
abundance: NA
v_gene: TRBV24-1
j_gene: TRBJ2-5

CDR3nt: TGTGCCATCAGTGAGGGAGCCACCGGGGAGCTGTTTTTT
CDR3aa: CAISEGATGELFF
d_gene: NA
abundance: few
v_gene: TRBV10-3
j_gene: TRBJ2-2

CDR3nt: TGTGCCAGCAGCCAAGATCAGGGTAAAGAGACCCAGTACTTC
CDR3aa: CASSQDQGKETQYF
d_gene: NA
abundance: NA
v_gene: TRBV4-2
j_gene: TRBJ2-5

CDR3nt: TGTGCCAGCAGCACAGGACAGGAGCGAGGTGAAGCTTTCTTT
CDR3aa: CASSTGQERGEAFF
d_gene: TRBD1
abundance: NA
v_gene: TRBV5-5
j_gene: TRBJ1-1